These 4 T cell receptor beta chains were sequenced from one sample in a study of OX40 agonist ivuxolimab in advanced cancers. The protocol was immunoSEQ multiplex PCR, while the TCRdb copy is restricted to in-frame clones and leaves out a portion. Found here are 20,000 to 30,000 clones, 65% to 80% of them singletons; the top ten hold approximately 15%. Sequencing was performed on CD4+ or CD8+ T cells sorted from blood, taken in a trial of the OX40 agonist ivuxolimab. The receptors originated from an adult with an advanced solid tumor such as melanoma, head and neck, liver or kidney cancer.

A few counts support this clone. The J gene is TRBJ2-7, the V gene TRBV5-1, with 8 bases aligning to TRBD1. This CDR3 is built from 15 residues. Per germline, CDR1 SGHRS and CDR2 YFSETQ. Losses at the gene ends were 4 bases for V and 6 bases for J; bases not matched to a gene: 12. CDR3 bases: TGCGCCAGCAGCCGGACAGGGAGCTTCCCCGGCGAGCAGTACTTC. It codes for CASSRTGSFPGEQYF.

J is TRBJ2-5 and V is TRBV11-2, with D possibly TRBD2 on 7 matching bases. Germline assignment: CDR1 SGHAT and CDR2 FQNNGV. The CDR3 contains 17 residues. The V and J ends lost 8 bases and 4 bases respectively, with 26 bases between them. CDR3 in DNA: TGTGCCAGCCGGCTGAGGGGGGGGCGCCTAAAGTCAGAGACCCAGTACTTC. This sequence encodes CASRLRGGRLKSETQYF.

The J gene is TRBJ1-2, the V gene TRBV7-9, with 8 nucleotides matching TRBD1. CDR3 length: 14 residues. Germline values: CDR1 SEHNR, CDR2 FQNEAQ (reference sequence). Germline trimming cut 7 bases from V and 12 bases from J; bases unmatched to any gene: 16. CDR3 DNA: TGTGCCAGCACCAACACCGGGTGGACAGGGCGTAACACCTTC. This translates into CASTNTGWTGRNTF.

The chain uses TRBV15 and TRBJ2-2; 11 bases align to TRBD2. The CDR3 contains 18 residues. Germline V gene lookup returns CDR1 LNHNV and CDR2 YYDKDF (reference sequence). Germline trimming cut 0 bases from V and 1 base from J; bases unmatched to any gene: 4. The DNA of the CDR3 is TGTGCCACCAGCAGAGATAATGGACTAGCGGGGAACACCGGGGAGCTGTTTTTT. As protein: CATSRDNGLAGNTGELFF. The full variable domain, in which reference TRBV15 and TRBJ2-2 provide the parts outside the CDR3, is DAMVIQNPRYQVTQFGKPVTLSCSQTLNHNVMYWYQQKSSQAPKLLFHYYDKDFNNEADTPDNFQSRRPNTSFCFLDIRSPGLGDTAMYLCATSRDNGLAGNTGELFFGEGSRLTVL.